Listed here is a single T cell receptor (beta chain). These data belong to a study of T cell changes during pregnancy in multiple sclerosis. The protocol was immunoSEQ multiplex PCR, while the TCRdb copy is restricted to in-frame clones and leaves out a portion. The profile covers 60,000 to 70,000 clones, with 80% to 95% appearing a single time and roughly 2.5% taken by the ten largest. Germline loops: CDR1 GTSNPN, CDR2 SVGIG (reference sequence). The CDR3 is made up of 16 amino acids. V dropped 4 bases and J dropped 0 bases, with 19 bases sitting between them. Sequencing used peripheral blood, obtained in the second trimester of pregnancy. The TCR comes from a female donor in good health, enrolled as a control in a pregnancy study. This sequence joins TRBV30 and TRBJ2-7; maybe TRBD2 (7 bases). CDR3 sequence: CAWTLGGRDGSYEQYF. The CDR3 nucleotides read TGTGCCTGGACCCTGGGGGGGCGGGACGGCTCCTACGAGCAGTACTTC. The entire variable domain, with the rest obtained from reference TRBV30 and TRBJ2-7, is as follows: SQTIHQWPATLVQPVGSPLSLECTVEGTSNPNLYWYRQAAGRGLQLLFYSVGIGQISSEVPQNLSASRPQDRQFILSSKKLLLSDSGFYLCAWTLGGRDGSYEQYFGPGTRLTVT.